A selection of T cell receptor beta chains follows, all from one sample in a study of T cell responses to AZD1222 COVID-19 vaccine. Assay used: immunoSEQ multiplex PCR; TCRdb lists only in-frame clones, some missing. The sample carries approximately 150,000 clones, 85% to 95% recorded once. The starting material was peripheral blood, obtained after recovery from COVID-19. All receptors derive from an adult who had recovered from COVID-19. Each CDR3 is given with its conserved first and last residue. Fields, in order: CDR3 length, D gene, J gene, clone size, V gene, CDR3 DNA, CDR3 protein. D genes are given only for firm matches. Only part of the rows carry a size: once, few, many, or a class if the clone is expanded.

14	.	TRBJ2-7	.	TRBV11-2	TGTGCCAGCAGCTTTTGGGGGCTCAACTACGAGCAGTACTTC	CASSFWGLNYEQYF
18	.	TRBJ2-5	.	TRBV3-1/TRBV3-2	TGTGCCAGCAGCCAAGATCTAGGACCGACTATTACGGAAGAGACCCAGTACTTC	CASSQDLGPTITEETQYF
14	.	TRBJ2-7	.	TRBV28	TGTGCCAGCACCGAGGGGGGAGGGACCTACGAGCAGTACTTC	CASTEGGGTYEQYF
11	.	TRBJ1-2	.	TRBV28	TGTGCCAGCAGGATTACGGATGGCTACACCTTC	CASRITDGYTF
14	TRBD1	TRBJ2-7	.	TRBV24-1	TGTGCCACCAGTGACTACGGGACAGATGGCGAGCAGTACTTC	CATSDYGTDGEQYF
17	.	TRBJ2-7	.	TRBV3-1/TRBV3-2	TGTGCCAGCAGCCAAGACCCGACGTGGGTGGCGACAGACGAGCAGTACTTC	CASSQDPTWVATDEQYF
14	TRBD1	TRBJ2-7	.	TRBV6-5	TGTGCCAGCAGTTACGGACAGGGGACCTACGAGCAGTACTTC	CASSYGQGTYEQYF
14	.	TRBJ1-2	.	TRBV4-1	TGCGCCAGCAGCCAAGTTCAATTAGGGTATGGCTACACCTTC	CASSQVQLGYGYTF
15	.	TRBJ2-1	.	TRBV5-4	TGTGCCAGCAGCGCAGGTAGGGGACCAACCAATGAGCAGTTCTTC	CASSAGRGPTNEQFF
12	TRBD2	TRBJ2-1	.	TRBV11-2	TGTGCCAGCAGCTTAGGCGGGAGTGAGCAGTTCTTC	CASSLGGSEQFF
17	.	TRBJ2-2	.	TRBV19	TGTGCCAGTAGTATATTAAGACAGGCCACGAACACCGGGGAGCTGTTTTTT	CASSILRQATNTGELFF
16	TRBD2	TRBJ2-7	.	TRBV7-6	TGTGCCAGCAGCTTAGACCTAGCGGGAGGGCGCCACGAGCAGTACTTC	CASSLDLAGGRHEQYF
16	.	TRBJ1-3	.	TRBV3-1/TRBV3-2	TGTGCCAGCAGCCAAGGGGGTTGGATCTCTGGAAACACCATATATTTT	CASSQGGWISGNTIYF
16	.	TRBJ1-5	.	TRBV28	TGTGCCCGCCCACAAGGACGGACCCGATCCAATCAGCCCCAGCATTTT	CARPQGRTRSNQPQHF
13	.	TRBJ2-7	.	TRBV9	TGTGCCAGCAGCGTAGGACTCTCTCACGAGCAGTACTTC	CASSVGLSHEQYF
16	TRBD1	TRBJ1-1	.	TRBV18	TGTGCCAGCTCGGCTCAGGGGGCGGAGGTGAACACTGAAGCTTTCTTT	CASSAQGAEVNTEAFF
17	TRBD2	TRBJ2-1	.	TRBV6-1	TGTGCCAGCAGTGAAATTCCGGCGGGACTATCCTACAATGAGCAGTTCTTC	CASSEIPAGLSYNEQFF
15	TRBD1	TRBJ2-7	.	TRBV5-4	TGTGCCAGCAGTTTACCGGGACAGGGGCTCTACGAGCAGTACTTC	CASSLPGQGLYEQYF
13	.	TRBJ1-1	.	TRBV2	TGTGCCAGCACGGGGTTCGGGACCACTGAAGCTTTCTTT	CASTGFGTTEAFF
14	.	TRBJ2-4	.	TRBV11-3	TGTGCCAGCAGCTTCCCTGGTTCAGAAGGCATTCAGTACTTC	CASSFPGSEGIQYF
12	.	TRBJ2-7	few	TRBV10-3	TGTGCCATCAGTGAATCGGCTAGCCGCCAGTACTTC	CAISESASRQYF
16	.	TRBJ1-2	.	TRBV28	TGTGCCAGCAGTTCCCCCAGTTCATCCGAACCTTATGGCTACACCTTC	CASSSPSSSEPYGYTF
16	.	TRBJ2-3	once	TRBV7-9	TGTGCCAGCAGCTCCTCAGCGCGGTCTAGCACAGATACGCAGTATTTT	CASSSSARSSTDTQYF
16	.	TRBJ1-6	.	TRBV5-1	TGCGCCAGCAGCTTGGGTGGGGGCGGTGGAAATTCACCCCTCCACTTT	CASSLGGGGGNSPLHF
12	.	TRBJ1-1	.	TRBV4-1	TGCGCCAGCAGCCAACCGGGACGGGAAGCTTTCTTT	CASSQPGREAFF